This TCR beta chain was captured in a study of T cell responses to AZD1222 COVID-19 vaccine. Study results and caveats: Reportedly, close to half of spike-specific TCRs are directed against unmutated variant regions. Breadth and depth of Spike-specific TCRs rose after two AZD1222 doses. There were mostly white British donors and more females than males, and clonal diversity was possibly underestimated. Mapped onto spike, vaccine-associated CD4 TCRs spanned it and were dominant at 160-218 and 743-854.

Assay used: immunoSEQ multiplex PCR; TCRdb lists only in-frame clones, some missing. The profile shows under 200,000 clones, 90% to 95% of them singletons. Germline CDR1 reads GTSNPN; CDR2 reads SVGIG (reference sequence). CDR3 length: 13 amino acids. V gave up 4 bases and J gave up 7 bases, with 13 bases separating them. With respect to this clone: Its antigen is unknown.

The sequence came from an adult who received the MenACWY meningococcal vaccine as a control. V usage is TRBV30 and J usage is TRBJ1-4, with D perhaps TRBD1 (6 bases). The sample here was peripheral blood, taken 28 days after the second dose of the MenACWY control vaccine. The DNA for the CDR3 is TGTGCCTGGAACAGGGTCGCGGGTGAAAAACTGTTTTTT. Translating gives CAWNRVAGEKLFF.